Many counts were recorded for the clone carrying this T cell receptor (beta chain). This specimen comes from a study of read filtering for tumor transcriptome and immune sequencing. Across the whole study: By R-ISS, stages I, II and III held approximately 8, 16 and 7 patients.

This CDR3 spans 16 amino acids. Germline CDR1 reads MNHEY; CDR2 reads SVGEGT. V lost 7 bases and J lost 9, with 25 bases in between. From around 0.4 ug of RNA, a library with molecular barcoded alpha/delta and beta/gamma adaptors was made. TCRdb reprocessed the reads via MiXCR and lists one record per CDR3 protein. The sample has about 48,000 distinct CDR3 sequences, 15% to 20% seen once. The chain is built from TRBV6-2 or TRBV6-3 and TRBJ2-1; possibly TRBD1 or TRBD2 for D (5 bases each). The source material was a population of CD138-negative cells sorted from bone marrow. The receptor was derived from a donor aged 40 or older with multiple myeloma. CDR3 coding DNA: TGTGCCAGCAAGCACCCGGGACCGAAGAGTAGGGGTGAGCAGTTCTTC. This encodes CASKHPGPKSRGEQFF.